A selection of T cell receptor beta chains follows, all from one sample in a study of OX40 agonist ivuxolimab in advanced cancers. Sequenced by immunoSEQ multiplex PCR; TCRdb stores in-frame clones only, minus some. This sample carries around 140,000 clones, about nine tenths of them seen once, and the ten largest clones take 0.85% to 1.4%. The source material was CD4+ or CD8+ T cells sorted from blood, sampled in a trial of the OX40 agonist ivuxolimab. The receptor set was obtained from an adult with an advanced solid tumor such as melanoma, head and neck, liver or kidney cancer. The CDR3 runs from the conserved cysteine through the conserved F or W.

j_gene: TRBJ2-2
len: 17
v_gene: TRBV7-9
CDR3aa: CASSTPPAGTRTGELFF

j_gene: TRBJ2-5
len: 18
v_gene: TRBV19
CDR3aa: CASSTRGAASGMEETQYF

j_gene: TRBJ1-4
len: 13
v_gene: TRBV9
CDR3aa: CASRTDPNEKLFF

j_gene: TRBJ2-7
len: 17
v_gene: TRBV19
CDR3aa: CASSPGGPTSAQVGQYF

j_gene: TRBJ2-5
len: 15
v_gene: TRBV6-1
CDR3aa: CASSEKAAGSLAQYF

j_gene: TRBJ2-1
len: 16
v_gene: TRBV5-4
CDR3aa: CASSPQAGPPQSEQFF

j_gene: TRBJ1-2
len: 13
v_gene: TRBV10-3
CDR3aa: CAISELENYGYTF

j_gene: TRBJ1-4
len: 15
v_gene: TRBV5-8
CDR3aa: CASSLGIGGNEKLFF

j_gene: TRBJ2-1
len: 15
v_gene: TRBV5-1
CDR3aa: CASSLARTSANEQFF

j_gene: TRBJ2-5
len: 13
v_gene: TRBV27
CDR3aa: CASRLQGRETQYF

j_gene: TRBJ1-5
len: 15
v_gene: TRBV4-2
CDR3aa: CASSQTQGGNQPQHF

j_gene: TRBJ2-1
len: 15
v_gene: TRBV21-1
CDR3aa: CASSKPGREDNEQFF

j_gene: TRBJ2-1
len: 16
v_gene: TRBV6-5
CDR3aa: CASSYSITSGSNEQFF

j_gene: TRBJ1-6
len: 14
v_gene: TRBV5-1
CDR3aa: CASSPAQGNSPLHF

j_gene: TRBJ1-4
len: 15
v_gene: TRBV5-1
CDR3aa: CASRGQGGTNEKLFF

j_gene: TRBJ2-1
len: 15
v_gene: TRBV9
CDR3aa: CASSLGSGSYNEQFF

j_gene: .
len: 14
v_gene: TRBV9
CDR3aa: CASSVSGLNYEQYF